These T cell receptor beta chains were read from a single sample in a study of blood T cells in healthy people across ages. One entry per CDR3 protein, called by TCRdb with MiXCR from the 5' RACE reads. The sample contains under 800,000 distinct CDR3 sequences, roughly 21% of which appear only once. The sample consisted of blood. The source of these receptors is a man in his sixties or seventies in good health. The CDR3 runs from the conserved cysteine through the conserved F or W. Each record gives: CDR3 length, V gene, clone size, J gene, D gene, CDR3 DNA, CDR3 protein. The D gene is left open where the match is weak. For some rows the clone size is stated as once, few or many, or as a class when expanded; others skip it.

length: 13; V: TRBV20-1; size: .; J: TRBJ1-2; D: TRBD1; DNA: TGCAGTGCTAAACGGGACAGCAACTATGGCTACACCTTC; CDR3: CSAKRDSNYGYTF
length: 15; V: TRBV7-2; size: .; J: TRBJ2-5; D: .; DNA: TGTGCCAGCAGCTTAGTCCACAGGGGAGGCGAGACCCAGTACTTC; CDR3: CASSLVHRGGETQYF
length: 17; V: TRBV4-3; size: .; J: TRBJ2-3; D: TRBD1; DNA: TGCGCCAGCAGCCAAGCACCCCCGGGACAGGGAACAGATACGCAGTATTTT; CDR3: CASSQAPPGQGTDTQYF
length: 15; V: TRBV15; size: few; J: TRBJ2-7; D: .; DNA: TGTGCCACCAGCAACAGACAGACCCCTACCTCCGAGCAGTACTTC; CDR3: CATSNRQTPTSEQYF
length: 15; V: TRBV5-1; size: .; J: TRBJ2-7; D: .; DNA: TGCGCCAGCAGCTTATCAGCGGTCAGCTCCTACGAGCAGTACTTC; CDR3: CASSLSAVSSYEQYF
length: 15; V: TRBV7-2; size: .; J: TRBJ1-6; D: TRBD1; DNA: TGTGCCAGCAGAGTACGGACAGGGAATAATTCACCCCTCCACTTT; CDR3: CASRVRTGNNSPLHF
length: 13; V: TRBV6-5; size: .; J: TRBJ1-4; D: .; DNA: TGTGCCAGCAGGTCCGGAGCACGGGAAAAACTGTTTTTT; CDR3: CASRSGAREKLFF
length: 13; V: TRBV29-1; size: few; J: TRBJ2-2; D: .; DNA: TGCAGCGTTGATTCAGGGACGACCGGGGAGCTGTTTTTT; CDR3: CSVDSGTTGELFF
length: 16; V: TRBV18; size: few; J: TRBJ2-2; D: TRBD2; DNA: TGTGCCAGCTCACAGACTAGCGGAGCGAACACCGGGGAGCTGTTTTTT; CDR3: CASSQTSGANTGELFF
length: 14; V: TRBV6-5; size: few; J: TRBJ1-1; D: .; DNA: TGTGCCAGCAGCGTGGACGGGCGAACACTGAAAGCTTTCTTT; CDR3: CASSVDGRTLKAFF
length: 17; V: TRBV4-3; size: few; J: TRBJ2-7; D: .; DNA: TGCGCCAGCAGCCAAGTTCTAGGGGATCTCTCCCCCTACGAGCAGTACTTC; CDR3: CASSQVLGDLSPYEQYF
length: 16; V: TRBV20-1; size: few; J: TRBJ2-5; D: TRBD1; DNA: TGCAGTGCTAGACCCCCGAATGGACAGGAACAAGAGACCCAGTACTTC; CDR3: CSARPPNGQEQETQYF
length: 13; V: TRBV6-2/TRBV6-3; size: many; J: TRBJ2-4; D: .; DNA: TGTGCCAGCAGAGGGACGGATGAAAACATTCAGTACTTC; CDR3: CASRGTDENIQYF
length: 12; V: TRBV11-2; size: .; J: TRBJ2-5; D: .; DNA: TGTGCCAGCAGCTCCTTTGCGGAGACCCAGTACTTC; CDR3: CASSSFAETQYF
length: 16; V: TRBV13; size: .; J: TRBJ2-7; D: TRBD2; DNA: TGTGCCGGCAGCTCGGCCCGACTAGCGCGGTCCTACGAGCAGTACTTC; CDR3: CAGSSARLARSYEQYF
length: 17; V: TRBV19; size: few; J: TRBJ2-5; D: TRBD2; DNA: TGTGCCAGTAGGCTGTCCTGGACTAGCGGAATACAAGAGACCCAGTACTTC; CDR3: CASRLSWTSGIQETQYF
length: 12; V: TRBV4-2; size: few; J: TRBJ1-6; D: .; DNA: TGTGCCAGCAGCCAAGATAGGGGGCCCCTCCACTTT; CDR3: CASSQDRGPLHF
length: 15; V: TRBV20-1; size: .; J: TRBJ2-3; D: .; DNA: TGCAGTGCTAGAGATGGCTCGGGGGACACAGATACGCAGTATTTT; CDR3: CSARDGSGDTDTQYF
length: 13; V: TRBV29-1; size: many; J: TRBJ1-3; D: TRBD1; DNA: TGCAGCGTTGGACAGGGGGCTGGAAACACCATATATTTT; CDR3: CSVGQGAGNTIYF
length: 14; V: TRBV5-1; size: many; J: TRBJ2-5; D: TRBD1; DNA: TGCGCCAGCAGCAAGCGACAGGGCCAAGAGACCCAGTACTTC; CDR3: CASSKRQGQETQYF
length: 13; V: TRBV15; size: few; J: TRBJ2-7; D: .; DNA: TGTGCCACCAGCACCTCTACCACCTACGAGCAGTACTTC; CDR3: CATSTSTTYEQYF
length: 16; V: TRBV5-1; size: few; J: TRBJ2-1; D: TRBD2; DNA: TGCGCCAGCAGCTTGGCCGAACTAGCGGAATACAATGAGCAGTTCTTC; CDR3: CASSLAELAEYNEQFF
length: 15; V: TRBV4-2; size: .; J: TRBJ1-6; D: .; DNA: TGTGCCAGCAGCCATAAGGGGGGCTCGGAGTCACCCCTCCACTTT; CDR3: CASSHKGGSESPLHF
length: 14; V: TRBV7-9; size: few; J: TRBJ1-2; D: TRBD1; DNA: TGTGCCAGCAGCACGGACAGGCTTATCTATGGCTACACCTTC; CDR3: CASSTDRLIYGYTF
length: 16; V: TRBV14; size: .; J: TRBJ2-5; D: TRBD1; DNA: TGTGCCAGCAGCCGTGACAGGGGGAATCTTCAAGAGACCCAGTACTTC; CDR3: CASSRDRGNLQETQYF
length: 15; V: TRBV6-5; size: .; J: TRBJ2-3; D: .; DNA: TGTGCCAGCAGTTGCTCGCGGGACCACACAGATACGCAGTATTTT; CDR3: CASSCSRDHTDTQYF
length: 14; V: TRBV7-2; size: .; J: TRBJ2-5; D: TRBD1; DNA: TGTGCCAGCAGCTACCCGGGACAGAGGGTGACCCAGTACTTC; CDR3: CASSYPGQRVTQYF
length: 15; V: TRBV9; size: few; J: TRBJ2-5; D: TRBD2; DNA: TGTGCCAGCAGCGTAGAGGGCGGGAGCTCCTACGGGCAGTACTTC; CDR3: CASSVEGGSSYGQYF
length: 15; V: TRBV9; size: .; J: TRBJ2-3; D: TRBD2; DNA: TGTGCCAGCAGCGTAGTTGATAGCGGGAGAGATACGCAGTATTTT; CDR3: CASSVVDSGRDTQYF
length: 14; V: TRBV5-1; size: few; J: TRBJ1-1; D: TRBD1; DNA: TGCGCCAGCAGCTCGCGACAGGGAGACACTGAAGCTTTCTTT; CDR3: CASSSRQGDTEAFF
length: 17; V: TRBV20-1; size: .; J: TRBJ1-5; D: TRBD1; DNA: TGCAGTGCTAGAGATCGTCGTGCAGGGGGGCGTAATCAGCCCCAGCATTTT; CDR3: CSARDRRAGGRNQPQHF
length: 14; V: TRBV2; size: .; J: TRBJ2-1; D: .; DNA: TGTGCCAGCAGTGAATCCCAGGTTAGCAATGAGCAGTTCTTC; CDR3: CASSESQVSNEQFF
length: 17; V: TRBV20-1; size: few; J: TRBJ2-3; D: TRBD2; DNA: TGCAGTGCTAGCCGAGCTAGCGGGGCGACTAGCACAGATACGCAGTATTTT; CDR3: CSASRASGATSTDTQYF
length: 13; V: TRBV9; size: .; J: TRBJ2-2; D: .; DNA: TGTGCCAGCAGCGTAGACGGAACCGGGGAGCTGTTTTTT; CDR3: CASSVDGTGELFF
length: 15; V: TRBV7-6; size: .; J: TRBJ2-7; D: TRBD1; DNA: TGTGCCAGCAGCGACTCGGGACAGGCATCCTACGAGCAGTACTTC; CDR3: CASSDSGQASYEQYF
length: 15; V: TRBV4-1; size: .; J: TRBJ1-5; D: TRBD1; DNA: TGCGCCAGCAGCAATAACAGGGGTAGCAATCAGCCCCAGCATTTT; CDR3: CASSNNRGSNQPQHF
length: 16; V: TRBV15; size: once; J: TRBJ2-1; D: .; DNA: TGTACCACCAGCAGCTTGGAGGCCAGCTCCTACAATGAGCAGTTCTTC; CDR3: CTTSSLEASSYNEQFF
length: 16; V: TRBV14; size: .; J: TRBJ2-7; D: TRBD1; DNA: TGTGCCAGCAGCAAAACTCCGGGACAGGGTTCCTACGAGCAGTACTTC; CDR3: CASSKTPGQGSYEQYF
length: 15; V: TRBV6-1; size: .; J: TRBJ1-5; D: TRBD1; DNA: TGTGCCAGCAGTGTGGGGACAGAGAGCAATCAGCCCCAGCATTTT; CDR3: CASSVGTESNQPQHF
length: 14; V: TRBV5-1; size: few; J: TRBJ2-4; D: TRBD2; DNA: TGCGCCAGCAGCCCCGGGACTAGCGGGGACATTCAGTACTTC; CDR3: CASSPGTSGDIQYF
length: 11; V: TRBV3-1; size: .; J: TRBJ2-5; D: .; DNA: TGTGCCAGCGGGCAGACGACGGAGCAGTACTTC; CDR3: CASGQTTEQYF